This T cell receptor beta chain was sequenced during a study of post-analysis software for immune sequencing data. About the research overall: Patients with relapsing-remitting, secondary progressive and progressive-relapsing multiple sclerosis courses were all represented.

Tagging with unique molecular identifiers was a feature of the TCR beta cDNA libraries. T cells numbering roughly 0.85 to 10 million gave rise to a few hundred thousand cDNA molecules. TCRdb re-derived calls from the PCR reads in MiXCR, one entry per CDR3 protein. The sample contains a few hundred thousand distinct CDR3 sequences, roughly 38% of which appear only once. Study-level points and caveats: Normalized Chao1 diversity was significantly lower in multiple sclerosis patients than in controls. The F measure placed samples prepared in the same batch into strongly shared clusters.

For this clonotype: What it binds is not known.

Material for sequencing was blood. The clonotype originates from a girl aged 2-10 years with multiple sclerosis.

CDR3 loop: CASSLTGLNYGYTF. CDR3 DNA: TGTGCCAGCAGTTTAACGGGGCTTAACTATGGCTACACCTTC. The rearrangement links TRBV12-3 or TRBV12-4 to TRBJ1-2, with D tentatively TRBD1 (5 bases). The CDR3 contains 14 residues. V lost 2 bases to trimming and J lost 1 base, with 8 bases between them.